The 25 T cell receptor beta chains in this list originate from one sample, sequenced in a study of cytotoxic CD8 clonotypes in ibrutinib-treated CLL. Sequenced by immunoSEQ multiplex PCR; TCRdb stores in-frame clones only, minus some. The table includes more than 110,000 clones, 70% to 90% detected once. Source: PBMCs, taken after 36 months of ibrutinib treatment. These receptors were collected from a human donor with chronic lymphocytic leukemia.

The sample holds one count of this clone. The rearrangement joins TRBV6-5 to TRBJ1-5; a possible D gene is TRBD1 (5 bases). CDR3 length: 15 amino acids. Germline V lookup: CDR1 MNHEY, CDR2 SVGAGI. V dropped 0 bases and J dropped 4 bases, with 10 bases sitting between them. CDR3 coding DNA: TGTGCCAGCAGTTACTCGGGGCACACAAATCAGCCCCAGCATTTT. Translated: CASSYSGHTNQPQHF.

The V call is TRBV5-1, the J call TRBJ1-2; D remains ambiguous. CDR1 is SGHRS, CDR2 YFSETQ, per germline. Trimming took 4 bases from V and 4 from J, leaving 14 bases between them. This CDR3 spans 14 amino acids. The CDR3 loop is CASSPRLYVYGYTF. In DNA form, the CDR3 reads TGCGCCAGCAGCCCCCGGCTCTATGTCTATGGCTACACCTTC. The whole variable domain, remainder taken from reference TRBV5-1 and TRBJ1-2, is KAGVTQTPRYLIKTRGQQVTLSCSPISGHRSVSWYQQTPGQGLQFLFEYFSETQRNKGNFPGRFSGRQFSNSRSEMNVSTLELGDSALYLCASSPRLYVYGYTFGSGTRLTVV.

This chain uses TRBV30 with TRBJ2-3; no firm D call. The V end was cut by 3 bases, the J end by 7 bases, with 5 bases between. Germline lookup yields CDR1 GTSNPN and CDR2 SVGIG (reference sequence). The CDR3 extends over 10 amino acids. This chain's CDR3 is CAWRGNTQYF. In DNA form, the CDR3 reads TGTGCCTGGAGGGGGAATACGCAGTATTTT.

The V call is TRBV2, the J call TRBJ2-1; D not certain. Germline assignment: CDR1 SNHLY and CDR2 FYNNEI. V lost 7 bases and J lost 2, with 9 bases in between. This CDR3 spans 13 amino acids. CDR3 DNA: TGTGCCAGCATGTCCGACCCCTACAATGAGCAGTTCTTC. As protein: CASMSDPYNEQFF.

This chain joins TRBV10-2 and TRBJ2-3; the D gene is possibly TRBD1 (7 bases). Trimming stripped 2 bases from V and 8 bases from J, with 11 bases between. CDR1 and CDR2 (germline): WSHSY, SAAADI. The CDR3 totals 13 residues. The CDR3 nucleotides are TGCGCCAGCAGTGAGCCAGGGGGGTCTACGCAGTATTTT. This sequence encodes CASSEPGGSTQYF.

The chain carries TRBV6-4 and TRBJ2-3; D uncertain. The CDR3 has 13 residues. V was cut by 2 bases and J by 6 bases, with 9 bases left in between. Germline-derived CDR1 and CDR2 are MRHNA and SNTAGT. This CDR3 reads CASSDKVADTQYF. The CDR3 DNA follows: TGTGCCAGCAGTGACAAAGTGGCCGATACGCAGTATTTT.

In its sample, this clone was seen once. The rearrangement uses TRBV4-1 and TRBJ2-7; D call uncertain. This CDR3 is 14 amino acids long. Germline CDR1 reads MGHRA; CDR2 reads YSYEKL. Trimming stripped 0 bases from V and 5 bases from J, with 11 bases between. This CDR3 is CASSQETITHEQYF. CDR3 in DNA: TGCGCCAGCAGCCAAGAAACCATCACCCACGAGCAGTACTTC.

V and J are TRBV27 and TRBJ1-2; the match to TRBD1 covers 9 bases. After removal of 6 bases from V and 2 bases from J, the junction contained 4 bases not matched to a gene. CDR3 size: 14 residues. Per germline, CDR1 MNHEY and CDR2 SMNVEV (reference sequence). In DNA form, the CDR3 reads TGTGCCAGCAGACAGACAGGGGGAAACTATGGCTACACCTTC. It yields the protein CASRQTGGNYGYTF.

V and J are TRBV27 and TRBJ2-2, with TRBD2 matching 11 bases. With V trimmed by 1 base and J by 7 bases, 5 bases remained unmatched. In germline, CDR1 is MNHEY, CDR2 SMNVEV (reference sequence). The CDR3 is made up of 16 amino acids. The CDR3 DNA is TGTGCCAGCAGTTTATTTCTAGCGGGGGGACTCGGGGAGCTGTTTTTT. Protein: CASSLFLAGGLGELFF.

The chain has TRBV7-9 and TRBJ1-3; D perhaps matches TRBD1 (5 bases). Trimming removed 3 bases at V and 4 bases at J, with 10 bases between. The germline V gene has CDR1 SEHNR and CDR2 FQNEAQ (reference sequence). The CDR3 is made up of 14 amino acids. CDR3 in DNA: TGTGCCAGCAGCTTGGCCAGGGACGGAAACACCATATATTTT. This codes for CASSLARDGNTIYF.

This clone occurred a few times. The chain combines TRBV6-5 with TRBJ1-2; 10 positions match TRBD1. The CDR3 has 15 amino acids. In germline, CDR1 is MNHEY, CDR2 SVGAGI. V lost 0 bases and J lost 6; bases outside the gene matches: 4. CDR3 nucleotide sequence: TGTGCCAGCAGTTACTCTGGACAGGGGGTTCATGGCTACACCTTC. Its translation: CASSYSGQGVHGYTF.

The gene calls are TRBV5-5 and TRBJ2-7, with 13 bases fitting TRBD2. This CDR3 has 16 residues. CDR1 is SGHKS, CDR2 YYEKEE, per germline (reference sequence). V was pared by 4 bases and J by 4 bases, with 8 bases of the junction left unmatched. CDR3 nucleotide sequence: TGTGCCAGCAGCCGCAAAGGACTAGCGGGAGTTTACGAGCAGTACTTC. Amino acid sequence: CASSRKGLAGVYEQYF.

The chain has TRBV21-1 and TRBJ2-5; the table's D gene call, TRBD2, was not cross checked with the DNA. TRBV21-1 is termed a pseudogene. This CDR3 region has 16 residues. This CDR3 reads CASSKGLAGVPGTQYF. CDR3 coding DNA: TGTGCCAGCAGCAAAGGACTAGCGGGGGTACCTGGGACCCAGTACTTC.

This chain joins TRBV15 and TRBJ1-6; TRBD1 might be the D (6 bases). Per germline, CDR1 LNHNV and CDR2 YYDKDF (reference sequence). V lost 6 bases to trimming and J lost 0 bases, with 12 bases between them. The CDR3 totals 16 residues. As DNA, the CDR3 is TGTGCCACCAGACCAGACAGGAGCTCCTATAATTCACCCCTCCACTTT. It translates to CATRPDRSSYNSPLHF.

This clone has more than one count but fewer than ten. The V and J genes are TRBV7-2 and TRBJ1-5; D unresolved. The germline V gene encodes CDR1 SGHTA and CDR2 FQGNSA. Trimming took off 3 bases at V and 15 bases at J, with 15 bases between the two ends. The CDR3 extends over 12 amino acids. CDR3 in DNA: TGTGCCAGCAGCTTGACCGGATCCGAACGGCATTTT. Protein sequence: CASSLTGSERHF.

This clone appeared once. V usage is TRBV6-5 and J usage is TRBJ1-1, with a weak D call TRBD1 (6 bases). In germline, CDR1 is MNHEY, CDR2 SVGAGI. Trimming took 5 bases from V and 0 from J, leaving 10 bases between them. The CDR3 spans 14 residues. The CDR3 loop is CASSLRGMNTEAFF. The CDR3 DNA sequence: TGTGCCAGCAGTCTCAGGGGCATGAACACTGAAGCTTTCTTT.

This chain links TRBV6-4 with TRBJ1-2; tentative D call: TRBD1 (6 bases). CDR1 and CDR2 from the germline V gene are MRHNA and SNTAGT. The CDR3 loop spans 16 amino acids. The V gene lost 7 bases and the J gene lost 4 bases, with 22 bases spanning the gap. The CDR3 is CASTTLEGEWSYGYTF. The CDR3 DNA reads as TGTGCCAGCACAACGCTTGAGGGGGAGTGGAGCTATGGCTACACCTTC.

J is TRBJ1-2 and V is TRBV7-9, with TRBD1 matching over 9 bases. V gave up 1 base and J gave up 1 base; unmatched junction bases: 1. CDR1 and CDR2 (germline): SEHNR, FQNEAQ (reference sequence). The CDR3 is made up of 15 amino acids. For the CDR3, the DNA is TGTGCCAGCAGCTTAGAGGGACAGGGTAACTATGGCTACACCTTC. The encoded protein is CASSLEGQGNYGYTF.

CDR3 in DNA: TGTGCCAGCAGCTTCGACCTGGACAGGGAGGGGGAGACCCAGTACTTC. Translated, it gives CASSFDLDREGETQYF. The V call is TRBV11-2, the J call TRBJ2-5; D is possibly TRBD1 (8 bases). The CDR3 runs 16 residues. V gave up 3 bases and J gave up 5 bases, with 19 bases separating them. Germline-derived CDR1 and CDR2 are SGHAT and FQNNGV. Complete variable domain (other parts from reference TRBV11-2 and TRBJ2-5): EAGVAQSPRYKIIEKRQSVAFWCNPISGHATLYWYQQILGQGPKLLIQFQNNGVVDDSQLPKDRFSAERLKGVDSTLKIQPAKLEDSAVYLCASSFDLDREGETQYFGPGTRLLVL.

The V and J genes are TRBV28 and TRBJ1-2; tentatively, D is TRBD1 (6 bases). CDR3 length equals 12 residues. Germline CDR1 is MDHEN and CDR2 is SYDVKM. V was cut by 7 bases and J by 6 bases, with 12 bases left in between. CDR3 residues: CASNGDKHGYTF. CDR3 nucleotides: TGTGCCAGCAATGGGGACAAGCATGGCTACACCTTC.

The chain links TRBV11-2 to TRBJ2-1, with D maybe TRBD2 (6 bases). The CDR3 extends over 17 amino acids. The germline gives CDR1 SGHAT, CDR2 FQNNGV. V lost 5 bases and J 10 bases, leaving 27 bases between the germline ends. Here the CDR3 reads CASSLSLRSYGRREQFF. The CDR3 nucleotides read TGTGCCAGCAGCCTGAGCTTGCGTTCCTACGGGAGACGAGAGCAGTTCTTC.

The gene calls are TRBV7-7 and TRBJ2-2; D is uncertain. Germline CDR1 is SSHAT and CDR2 is FNYEAQ (reference sequence). The CDR3 has 14 amino acids. Trimming removed 5 bases at V and 4 bases at J, with 11 bases between. The CDR3 nucleotides read TGTGCCAGCAGCCCCACCGAGGCCACCGGGGAGCTGTTTTTT. This encodes CASSPTEATGELFF.

V usage is TRBV9 and J usage is TRBJ1-2; D unresolved. Germline V CDR1 and CDR2: SGDLS, YYNGEE. This CDR3 is 14 amino acids long. V lost 3 bases to trimming and J lost 6 bases, with 15 bases between them. CDR3 coding DNA: TGTGCCAGCAGCGCGCTGCGCTTCTCGGATGGCTACACCTTC. Protein sequence: CASSALRFSDGYTF.

This chain connects TRBV5-1 to TRBJ2-7; D gene uncertain. Germline CDR1 and CDR2: SGHRS and YFSETQ. The V end was cut by 0 bases, the J end by 2 bases, with 12 bases between. CDR3 length: 15 amino acids. The CDR3 loop is CASSLGTSVTYEQYF. CDR3 nucleotide sequence: TGCGCCAGCAGCTTGGGTACGTCAGTCACCTACGAGCAGTACTTC.

The chain has TRBV30 and TRBJ2-1; D is possibly TRBD2 (7 bases). There are 15 residues in the CDR3. The V end lost 2 bases, the J end lost 5 bases, and 16 bases lay between the germline ends. The V gene's germline CDR1 is GTSNPN and CDR2 SVGIG (reference sequence). DNA of the CDR3: TGTGCCTGGAGTCCACGGGGGGCTCTCCACAATGAGCAGTTCTTC. Its protein is CAWSPRGALHNEQFF. The full variable domain, completed using reference TRBV30 and TRBJ2-1, is SQTIHQWPATLVQPVGSPLSLECTVEGTSNPNLYWYRQAAGRGLQLLFYSVGIGQISSEVPQNLSASRPQDRQFILSSKKLLLSDSGFYLCAWSPRGALHNEQFFGPGTRLTVL.